These 3 T cell receptor beta chains were all obtained from the same sample, sequenced in a study of shared clonotypes between healthy human individuals. Produced via immunoSEQ multiplex PCR; TCRdb's table is partial and in-frame only. The sample consists of about 2,100,000 clones, 90% to 95% of them appearing once. CD8 cells regarded as naive lacked CD45RO, were positively chosen for CCR7, and omitted terminally differentiated effector memory CD45RA+ cells. The sequenced sample was naive CD8+ T cells from PBMCs. The receptors come from a man aged 18-30 years in good health. Some clones in this sample may be carry-over from other donors' samples.

This clone was observed once. V is TRBV2 and J is TRBJ2-3; D may correspond to TRBD1 or TRBD2 (6 bases each). Between the trimmed V and J ends, which lost 8 bases and 2 bases, there was a span of 23 bases. The CDR3 loop spans 17 amino acids. Germline V gene sequence: CDR1 SNHLY, CDR2 FYNNEI. DNA of the CDR3: TGTGCCAGCCCCCCCGATGCTACCGGGGGCTCCACAGATACGCAGTATTTT. Translation: CASPPDATGGSTDTQYF. The variable domain in full, completed from reference TRBV2 and TRBJ2-3, reads EPEVTQTPSHQVTQMGQEVILRCVPISNHLYFYWYRQILGQKVEFLVSFYNNEISEKSEIFDDQFSVERPDGSNFTLKIRSTKLEDSAMYFCASPPDATGGSTDTQYFGPGTRLTVL.

The chain joins TRBV27 to TRBJ2-3; 7 bases match TRBD2. This CDR3 has 17 amino acids. In germline, CDR1 is MNHEY, CDR2 SMNVEV (reference sequence). V shed 3 bases, J shed 0 bases, and the junction held 9 bases outside the gene matches. The DNA of the CDR3 is TGTGCCAGCAGTTTTCAGTCGGGAGGCCTTAGCACAGATACGCAGTATTTT. Its protein product is CASSFQSGGLSTDTQYF.

The chain employs TRBV15 and TRBJ2-7, with TRBD1 matching over 10 bases. Germline V CDR1 and CDR2: LNHNV, YYDKDF (reference sequence). The CDR3 spans 15 residues. J lost 7 bases, V lost 3 bases, and 9 bases had no gene match. CDR3 in amino acids: CATSSRQGAITEQYF. In DNA, the CDR3 is TGTGCCACCAGCAGTCGACAGGGGGCTATTACGGAGCAGTACTTC.